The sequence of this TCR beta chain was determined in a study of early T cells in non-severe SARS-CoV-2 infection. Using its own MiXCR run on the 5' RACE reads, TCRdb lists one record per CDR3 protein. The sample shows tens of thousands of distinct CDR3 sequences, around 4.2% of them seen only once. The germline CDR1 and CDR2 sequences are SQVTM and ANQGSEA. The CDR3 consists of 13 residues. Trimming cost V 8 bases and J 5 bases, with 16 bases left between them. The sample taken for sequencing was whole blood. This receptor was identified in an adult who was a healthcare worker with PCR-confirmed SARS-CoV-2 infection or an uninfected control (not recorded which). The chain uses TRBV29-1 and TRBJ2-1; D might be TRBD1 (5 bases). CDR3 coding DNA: TGCAGCCCCACCAGGGCTCAAGACAATGAGCAGTTCTTC. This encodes CSPTRAQDNEQFF.